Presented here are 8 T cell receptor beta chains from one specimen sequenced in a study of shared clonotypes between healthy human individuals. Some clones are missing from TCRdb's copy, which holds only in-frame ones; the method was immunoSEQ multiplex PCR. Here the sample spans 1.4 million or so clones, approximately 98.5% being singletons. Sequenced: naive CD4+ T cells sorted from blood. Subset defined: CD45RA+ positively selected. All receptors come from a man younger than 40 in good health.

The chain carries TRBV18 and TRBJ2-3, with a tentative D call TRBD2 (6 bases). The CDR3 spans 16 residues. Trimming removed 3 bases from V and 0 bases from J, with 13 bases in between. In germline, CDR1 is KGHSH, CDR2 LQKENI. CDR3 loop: CASSPAGRTSTDTQYF. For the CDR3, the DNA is TGTGCCAGCTCACCGGCGGGACGGACTAGCACAGATACGCAGTATTTT.

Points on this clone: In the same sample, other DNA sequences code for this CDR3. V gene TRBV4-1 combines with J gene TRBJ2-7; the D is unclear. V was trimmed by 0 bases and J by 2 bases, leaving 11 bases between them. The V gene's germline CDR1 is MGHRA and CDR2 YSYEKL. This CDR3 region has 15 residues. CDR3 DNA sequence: TGCGCCAGCAGCCAAGAGGCAGGCGGAACCTACGAGCAGTACTTC. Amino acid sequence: CASSQEAGGTYEQYF.

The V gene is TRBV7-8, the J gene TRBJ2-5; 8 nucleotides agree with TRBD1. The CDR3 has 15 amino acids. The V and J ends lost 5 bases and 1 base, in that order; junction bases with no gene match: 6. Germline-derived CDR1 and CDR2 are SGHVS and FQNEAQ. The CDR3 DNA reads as TGTGCCAGCAGCCCCACAGGGGGTGTCCAAGAGACCCAGTACTTC. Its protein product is CASSPTGGVQETQYF.

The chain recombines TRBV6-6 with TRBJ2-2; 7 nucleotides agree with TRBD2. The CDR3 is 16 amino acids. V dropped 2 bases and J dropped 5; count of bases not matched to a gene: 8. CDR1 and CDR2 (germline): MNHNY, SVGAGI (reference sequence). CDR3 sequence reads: CASSYVGGLGTGELFF. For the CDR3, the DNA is TGTGCCAGCAGTTACGTTGGTGGACTAGGAACCGGGGAGCTGTTTTTT.

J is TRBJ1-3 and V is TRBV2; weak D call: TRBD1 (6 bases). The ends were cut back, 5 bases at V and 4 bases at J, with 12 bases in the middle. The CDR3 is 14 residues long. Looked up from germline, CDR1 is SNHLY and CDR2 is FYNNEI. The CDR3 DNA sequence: TGTGCCAGCAGTCGACAGGTTTCGGGAAACACCATATATTTT. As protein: CASSRQVSGNTIYF.

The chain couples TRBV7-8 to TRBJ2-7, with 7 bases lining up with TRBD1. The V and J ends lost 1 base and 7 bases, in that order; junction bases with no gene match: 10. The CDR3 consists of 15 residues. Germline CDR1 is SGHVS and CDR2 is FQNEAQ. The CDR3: CASSLDRGASREQYF. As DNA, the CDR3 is TGTGCCAGCAGCTTAGACAGGGGAGCAAGTCGGGAGCAGTACTTC.

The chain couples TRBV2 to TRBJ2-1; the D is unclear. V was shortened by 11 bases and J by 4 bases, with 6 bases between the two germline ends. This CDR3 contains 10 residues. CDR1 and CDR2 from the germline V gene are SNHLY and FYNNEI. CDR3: CAVRYNEQFF. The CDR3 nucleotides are TGTGCCGTCAGATACAATGAGCAGTTCTTC.

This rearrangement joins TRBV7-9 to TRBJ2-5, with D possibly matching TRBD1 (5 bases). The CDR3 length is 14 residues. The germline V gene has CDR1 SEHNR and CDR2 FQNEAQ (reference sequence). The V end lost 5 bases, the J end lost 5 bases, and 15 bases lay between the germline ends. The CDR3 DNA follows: TGTGCCAGCAGCACGACAGTCGCTGGGGAGACCCAGTACTTC. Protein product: CASSTTVAGETQYF.